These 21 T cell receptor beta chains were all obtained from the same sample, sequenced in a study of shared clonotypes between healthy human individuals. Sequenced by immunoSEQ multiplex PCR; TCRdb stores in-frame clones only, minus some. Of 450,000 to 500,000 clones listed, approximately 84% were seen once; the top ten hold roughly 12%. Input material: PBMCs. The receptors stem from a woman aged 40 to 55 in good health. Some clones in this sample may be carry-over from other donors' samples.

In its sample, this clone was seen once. The CDR3 reads CASSSRAGTFYEQYF. The CDR3 DNA is TGTGCCAGCAGTTCCCGAGCAGGGACCTTCTACGAGCAGTACTTC. This chain links TRBV6-1 with TRBJ2-7; D possibly uses TRBD1 or TRBD2 (5 bases each). CDR3 size: 15 residues. Germline V gene lookup returns CDR1 MNHNS and CDR2 SASEGT. The ends were cut back, 5 bases at V and 3 bases at J, with 17 bases in the middle.

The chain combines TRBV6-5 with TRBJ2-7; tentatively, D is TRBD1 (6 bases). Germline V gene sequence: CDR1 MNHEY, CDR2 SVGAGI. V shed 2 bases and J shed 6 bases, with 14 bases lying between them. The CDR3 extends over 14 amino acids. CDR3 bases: TGTGCCAGCAGTTACCGGGACACCCGGATCGAGCAGTACTTC. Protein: CASSYRDTRIEQYF.

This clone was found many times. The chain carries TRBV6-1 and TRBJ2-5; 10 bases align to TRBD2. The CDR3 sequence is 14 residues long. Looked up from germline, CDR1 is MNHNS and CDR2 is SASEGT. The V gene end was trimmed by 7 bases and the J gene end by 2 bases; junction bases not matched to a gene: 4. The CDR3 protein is CASKWTSGQETQYF. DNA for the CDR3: TGTGCCAGCAAATGGACTAGCGGTCAAGAGACCCAGTACTTC.

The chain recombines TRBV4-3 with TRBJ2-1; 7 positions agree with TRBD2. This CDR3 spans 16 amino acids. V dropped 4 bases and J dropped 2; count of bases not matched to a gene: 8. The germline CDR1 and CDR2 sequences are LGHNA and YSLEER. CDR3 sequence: CASSLLGGRAYNEQFF. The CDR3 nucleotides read TGCGCCAGCAGCCTACTTGGTGGGAGGGCCTACAATGAGCAGTTCTTC.

Here the CDR3 DNA reads TGTGCCAGCAGCACGGGACAGTCCTACGAGCAGTACTTC. This translates into CASSTGQSYEQYF. This chain uses TRBV7-3 with TRBJ2-7, with 7 bases identical to TRBD1. The CDR3 is 13 residues long. The J segment lost 1 base and the V segment lost 5 bases, leaving 2 bases of the junction unmatched. Germline-derived CDR1 and CDR2 are SGHTA and FQGTGA.

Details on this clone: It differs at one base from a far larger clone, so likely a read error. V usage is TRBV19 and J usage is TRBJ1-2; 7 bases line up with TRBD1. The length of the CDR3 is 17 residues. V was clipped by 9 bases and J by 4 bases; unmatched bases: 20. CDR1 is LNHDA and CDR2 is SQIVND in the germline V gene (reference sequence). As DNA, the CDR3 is TGTGCCAGCTACCGCCCGGGACAGCGAAAGCACGGCTATGGCTACACCTTC. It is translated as CASYRPGQRKHGYGYTF.

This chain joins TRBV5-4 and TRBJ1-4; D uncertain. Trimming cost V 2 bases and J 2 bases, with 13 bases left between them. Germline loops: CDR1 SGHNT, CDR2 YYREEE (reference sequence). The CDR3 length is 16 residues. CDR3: CASSLQPTITNEKLFF. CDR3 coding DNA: TGTGCCAGCAGCTTACAACCGACTATTACTAATGAAAAACTGTTTTTT.

Here the CDR3 reads CSAHGDYNEQFF. The CDR3 coding sequence is TGCAGCGCCCACGGGGACTACAATGAGCAGTTCTTC. The V and J genes are TRBV29-1 and TRBJ2-1; D perhaps matches TRBD2 (5 bases). Between the trimmed V and J ends, which lost 7 bases and 3 bases, there was a span of 10 bases. The CDR3 length is 12 residues. The germline V gene encodes CDR1 SQVTM and CDR2 ANQGSEA.

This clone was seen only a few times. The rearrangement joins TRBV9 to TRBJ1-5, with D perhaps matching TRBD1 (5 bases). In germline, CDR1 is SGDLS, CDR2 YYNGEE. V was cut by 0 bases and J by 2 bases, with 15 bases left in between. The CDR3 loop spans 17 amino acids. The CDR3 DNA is TGTGCCAGCAGCGTAGTTGGTACCAGGGAGCGCAATCAGCCCCAGCATTTT. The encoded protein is CASSVVGTRERNQPQHF.

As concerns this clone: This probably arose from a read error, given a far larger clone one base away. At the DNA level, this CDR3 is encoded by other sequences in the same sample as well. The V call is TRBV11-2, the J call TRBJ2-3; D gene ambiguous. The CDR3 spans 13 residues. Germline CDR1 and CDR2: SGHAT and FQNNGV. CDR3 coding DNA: TGTGCCAGCAGCTTACTGGGCACAGATACGCAGTACTTT. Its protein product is CASSLLGTDTQYF.

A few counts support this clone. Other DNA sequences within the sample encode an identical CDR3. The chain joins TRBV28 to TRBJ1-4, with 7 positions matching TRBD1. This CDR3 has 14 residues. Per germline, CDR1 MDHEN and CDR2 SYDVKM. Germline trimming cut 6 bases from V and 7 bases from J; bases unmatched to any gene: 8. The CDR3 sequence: CASSLQGLGEKLFF. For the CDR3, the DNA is TGTGCCAGCAGCCTACAGGGGCTCGGTGAAAAACTGTTTTTT.

This CDR3 is CAISLDSNEQYF. In DNA, the CDR3 is TGTGCCATCAGTTTGGACAGCAACGAGCAGTACTTC. The J gene is TRBJ2-7, the V gene TRBV10-3, with D possibly matching TRBD1 (6 bases). The V gene's germline CDR1 is ENHRY and CDR2 SYGVKD. The CDR3 spans 12 residues. Trimming pared 5 bases from V and 5 bases from J, leaving 10 bases between.

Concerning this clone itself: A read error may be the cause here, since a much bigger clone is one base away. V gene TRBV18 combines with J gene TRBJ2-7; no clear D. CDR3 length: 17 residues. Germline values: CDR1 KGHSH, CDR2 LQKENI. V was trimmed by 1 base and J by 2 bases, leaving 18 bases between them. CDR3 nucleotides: TGTGCCAGCTCACCACGACGAGGCGCGTGGTTAACCTACGAGCAGTACTTC. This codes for CASSPRRGAWLTYEQYF.

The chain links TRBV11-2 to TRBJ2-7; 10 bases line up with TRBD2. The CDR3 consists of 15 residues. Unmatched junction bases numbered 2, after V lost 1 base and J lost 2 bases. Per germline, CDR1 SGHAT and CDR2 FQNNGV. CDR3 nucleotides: TGTGCCAGCAGCTTAGCCCTAGCGGGAGCCTACGAGCAGTACTTC. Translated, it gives CASSLALAGAYEQYF.

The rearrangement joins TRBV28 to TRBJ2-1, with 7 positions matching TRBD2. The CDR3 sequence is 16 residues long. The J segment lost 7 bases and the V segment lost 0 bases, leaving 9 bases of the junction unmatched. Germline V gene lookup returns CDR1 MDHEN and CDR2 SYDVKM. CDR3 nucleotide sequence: TGTGCCAGCAGTTTATGCGCGGGAGCTGGGGAAAATGAGCAGTTCTTC. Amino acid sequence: CASSLCAGAGENEQFF.

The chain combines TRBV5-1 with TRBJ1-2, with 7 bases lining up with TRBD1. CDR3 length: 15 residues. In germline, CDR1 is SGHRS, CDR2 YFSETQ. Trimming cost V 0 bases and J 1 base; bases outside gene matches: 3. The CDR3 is CASSLGQGSNYGYTF. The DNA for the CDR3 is TGCGCCAGCAGCTTGGGACAGGGAAGTAACTATGGCTACACCTTC.

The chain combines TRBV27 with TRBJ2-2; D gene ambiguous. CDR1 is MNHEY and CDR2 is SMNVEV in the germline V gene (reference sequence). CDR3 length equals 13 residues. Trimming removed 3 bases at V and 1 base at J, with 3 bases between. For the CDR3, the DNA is TGTGCCAGCAGTTTCGGGAACACCGGGGAGCTGTTTTTT. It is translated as CASSFGNTGELFF.

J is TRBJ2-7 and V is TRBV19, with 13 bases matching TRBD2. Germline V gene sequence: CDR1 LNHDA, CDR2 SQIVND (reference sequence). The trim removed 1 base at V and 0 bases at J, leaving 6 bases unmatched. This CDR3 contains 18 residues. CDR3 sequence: CASSIGRTSGSVSYEQYF. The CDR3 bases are TGTGCCAGTAGTATAGGACGGACTAGCGGGAGTGTCTCCTACGAGCAGTACTTC. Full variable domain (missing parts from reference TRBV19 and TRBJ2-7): DGGITQSPKYLFRKEGQNVTLSCEQNLNHDAMYWYRQDPGQGLRLIYYSQIVNDFQKGDIAEGYSVSREKKESFPLTVTSAQKNPTAFYLCASSIGRTSGSVSYEQYFGPGTRLTVT.

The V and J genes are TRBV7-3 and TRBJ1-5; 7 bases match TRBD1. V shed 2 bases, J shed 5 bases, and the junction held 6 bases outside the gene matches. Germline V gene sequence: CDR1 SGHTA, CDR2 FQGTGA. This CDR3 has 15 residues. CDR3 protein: CASSLPRQGDQPQHF. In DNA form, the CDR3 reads TGTGCCAGCAGCTTACCGCGACAGGGAGATCAGCCCCAGCATTTT. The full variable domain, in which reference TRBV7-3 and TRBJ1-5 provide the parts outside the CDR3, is GAGVSQTPSNKVTEKGKYVELRCDPISGHTALYWYRQSLGQGPEFLIYFQGTGAADDSGLPNDRFFAVRPEGSVSTLKIQRTERGDSAVYLCASSLPRQGDQPQHFGDGTRLSIL.

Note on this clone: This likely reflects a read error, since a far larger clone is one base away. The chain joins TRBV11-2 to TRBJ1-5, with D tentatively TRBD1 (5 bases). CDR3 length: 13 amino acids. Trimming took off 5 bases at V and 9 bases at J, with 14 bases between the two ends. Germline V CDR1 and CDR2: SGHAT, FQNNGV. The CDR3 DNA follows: TGTGCCAGCAGCCTCCGGAGGGACTCGCCCCAGCATTTT. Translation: CASSLRRDSPQHF.

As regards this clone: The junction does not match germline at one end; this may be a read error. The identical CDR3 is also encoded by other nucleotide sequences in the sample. In nucleotides, the CDR3 is TGCGCCAGCAGCCAAGGCAGCTCTGGGGCCAACGTCCTTACTTTC. It is translated as CASSQGSSGANVLTF. The chain uses TRBV5-1 and TRBJ2-6; D is possibly TRBD1 (5 bases). CDR3 length: 15 amino acids. The germline V gene encodes CDR1 SGHRS and CDR2 YFSETQ.